Listed below are T cell receptor beta chains from one sample, sequenced in a study of blood T cell repertoires in COVID-19. Clones were sequenced by immunoSEQ multiplex PCR, and TCRdb holds only the in-frame ones, with some missing. The table includes hundreds of thousands of clones, 65% to 85% detected once. Sequencing was done on a sample of PBMCs or T cells enriched from blood (not recorded which). The receptor set was obtained from a woman aged 55-69 years who had recovered from COVID-19. Each CDR3 is given with its conserved first and last residue. The order of the fields is CDR3 length, V gene, clone size, J gene, CDR3 protein. Size tells how often a clone was seen (once, few, many) or the class of an expanded clone, and some rows leave it out.

cdr3_length: 10; v_call: TRBV20-1; clone_size: -; j_call: TRBJ2-1; cdr3_aa: CSAGGNEQFF
cdr3_length: 16; v_call: TRBV7-6; clone_size: few; j_call: TRBJ2-2; cdr3_aa: CASSLHGGAEGGELFF
cdr3_length: 13; v_call: TRBV18; clone_size: -; j_call: TRBJ2-4; cdr3_aa: CASSPLSKNIQYF
cdr3_length: 17; v_call: TRBV9; clone_size: -; j_call: TRBJ2-5; cdr3_aa: CASSVGVGSGAQETQYF
cdr3_length: 16; v_call: TRBV5-6; clone_size: -; j_call: TRBJ1-6; cdr3_aa: CASSLPPGQLGSSLHF
cdr3_length: 18; v_call: TRBV5-6; clone_size: -; j_call: TRBJ1-1; cdr3_aa: CASSSLPSSGQGRTEAFF
cdr3_length: 13; v_call: TRBV19; clone_size: many; j_call: TRBJ1-5; cdr3_aa: CATEDRGGQPQHF
cdr3_length: 16; v_call: TRBV10-3; clone_size: -; j_call: TRBJ2-1; cdr3_aa: CAIRNIDRGIDNEQFF
cdr3_length: 11; v_call: TRBV27; clone_size: -; j_call: TRBJ1-2; cdr3_aa: CASSLLGAWSF
cdr3_length: 12; v_call: TRBV6-5; clone_size: -; j_call: TRBJ1-2; cdr3_aa: CASTDEGRGYTF
cdr3_length: 11; v_call: TRBV12-3/TRBV12-4; clone_size: -; j_call: TRBJ2-1; cdr3_aa: CATQQAHEQFF
cdr3_length: 17; v_call: TRBV4-2; clone_size: -; j_call: TRBJ1-5; cdr3_aa: CASSLVAQYSGNQPQHF
cdr3_length: 16; v_call: TRBV18; clone_size: -; j_call: TRBJ1-2; cdr3_aa: CASSPPVGRGDYGYTF
cdr3_length: 14; v_call: TRBV5-4; clone_size: -; j_call: TRBJ1-2; cdr3_aa: CASSSGGGIYGYTF
cdr3_length: 17; v_call: TRBV13; clone_size: many; j_call: TRBJ2-7; cdr3_aa: CASSSTAWTSGTHEQYF
cdr3_length: 17; v_call: TRBV27; clone_size: -; j_call: TRBJ1-6; cdr3_aa: CASSPNPPQFYNSPLHF
cdr3_length: 14; v_call: TRBV2; clone_size: -; j_call: TRBJ1-6; cdr3_aa: CASSTTENNSPLHF
cdr3_length: 14; v_call: TRBV5-4; clone_size: once; j_call: TRBJ2-1; cdr3_aa: CAFLSGQGRNEQFF
cdr3_length: 12; v_call: TRBV7-6; clone_size: -; j_call: TRBJ1-5; cdr3_aa: CASSSLPGSQHF
cdr3_length: 17; v_call: TRBV4-3; clone_size: -; j_call: TRBJ1-2; cdr3_aa: CASSQSNPRGVNYGYTF
cdr3_length: 15; v_call: TRBV2; clone_size: few; j_call: TRBJ2-7; cdr3_aa: CASRLPGQALYEQYF
cdr3_length: 16; v_call: TRBV6-5; clone_size: -; j_call: TRBJ1-5; cdr3_aa: CASSYSPRDSNQPQHF
cdr3_length: 15; v_call: TRBV27; clone_size: -; j_call: TRBJ2-1; cdr3_aa: CASSLALAPYNEQFF
cdr3_length: 16; v_call: TRBV5-4; clone_size: -; j_call: TRBJ2-3; cdr3_aa: CASSSRLAGGTDTQYF
cdr3_length: 17; v_call: TRBV18; clone_size: -; j_call: TRBJ2-2; cdr3_aa: CASSPGSRLINTGELFF
cdr3_length: 13; v_call: TRBV18; clone_size: -; j_call: TRBJ1-1; cdr3_aa: CASSPGGDTEAFF
cdr3_length: 15; v_call: TRBV6-5; clone_size: -; j_call: TRBJ1-1; cdr3_aa: CASKRPGPLNTEAFF
cdr3_length: 15; v_call: TRBV7-3; clone_size: -; j_call: TRBJ2-1; cdr3_aa: CASSFDRAKANEQFF
cdr3_length: 13; v_call: TRBV7-6; clone_size: -; j_call: TRBJ2-1; cdr3_aa: CASSLAEAGEQFF
cdr3_length: 17; v_call: TRBV3-1/TRBV3-2; clone_size: -; j_call: TRBJ2-5; cdr3_aa: CASSQGKRQGREETQYF
cdr3_length: 14; v_call: TRBV25-1; clone_size: once; j_call: TRBJ1-4; cdr3_aa: CASSELRQGEKLFF
cdr3_length: 16; v_call: TRBV11-3; clone_size: -; j_call: TRBJ2-1; cdr3_aa: CASSLKLSGIGNEQFF
cdr3_length: 15; v_call: TRBV4-3; clone_size: -; j_call: TRBJ2-1; cdr3_aa: CASSQVRESYNEQFF